These 20 T cell receptor beta chains were all obtained from the same sample, sequenced in a study of human thymus T cells. Measured with immunoSEQ multiplex PCR; TCRdb has only the in-frame clones, and not every one. Of about 50,000 clones listed, 85% to 95% are singletons. Sequenced sample: blood. The receptor source for this set is a girl less than two years old with a congenital heart defect but otherwise immunologically healthy.

DNA for the CDR3: TGTGCCAGCAGAAGGGTCTTCGGCAATGAGCAGTTCTTC. Translating it yields CASRRVFGNEQFF. The J gene is TRBJ2-1, the V gene TRBV28, with D unresolved. With 6 bases removed from V and 6 bases from J, the gap between germline ends came to 12 bases. The CDR3 loop spans 13 amino acids. The germline V gene has CDR1 MDHEN and CDR2 SYDVKM.

This chain links TRBV6-1 with TRBJ2-5; TRBD1 might be the D (5 bases). Trimming removed 2 bases from V and 5 bases from J, with 9 bases in between. The V gene's germline CDR1 is MNHNS and CDR2 SASEGT. CDR3 length equals 13 residues. The CDR3, as DNA: TGTGCCAGCAGTGAACAAGGGGTGGAGACCCAGTACTTC. Translated, it gives CASSEQGVETQYF.

V usage is TRBV4-1 and J usage is TRBJ2-7; TRBD1 or TRBD2 may be the D gene (5 bases each). The ends were cut back, 3 bases at V and 2 bases at J, with 14 bases in the middle. Per germline, CDR1 MGHRA and CDR2 YSYEKL. CDR3 length: 15 residues. CDR3 DNA: TGCGCCAGCAGCCACACCTCTGGGGGTCCCTACGAGCAGTACTTC. It is translated as CASSHTSGGPYEQYF.

This clone was seen just once. This chain joins TRBV5-5 and TRBJ2-6; the D gene is possibly TRBD2 (5 bases). The CDR3 has 16 residues. Trimming removed 2 bases at V and 2 bases at J, with 11 bases between. The germline V gene encodes CDR1 SGHKS and CDR2 YYEKEE (reference sequence). CDR3 amino acids: CASSFYKGAGANVLTF. The CDR3 DNA reads TGTGCCAGCAGCTTTTACAAGGGAGCTGGGGCCAACGTCCTGACTTTC.

The chain links TRBV16 to TRBJ1-1; D is unresolved. Germline assignment: CDR1 KGHSY and CDR2 FQNENV. Trimming took off 4 bases at V and 1 base at J, with 7 bases between the two ends. This CDR3 is built from 13 residues. The CDR3 protein is CASSRSGNTEAFF. The CDR3 DNA reads TGTGCCAGCAGCCGCTCGGGGAACACTGAAGCTTTCTTT. The full variable domain, with the rest looked up from reference TRBV16 and TRBJ1-1, is GEEVAQTPKHLVRGEGQKAKLYCAPIKGHSYVFWYQQVLKNEFKFLISFQNENVFDETGMPKERFSAKCLPNSPCSLEIQATKLEDSAVYFCASSRSGNTEAFFGQGTRLTVV.

The CDR3, as DNA: TGTGCCAGTGACACTAACTATGGCTACACCTTC. Protein: CASDTNYGYTF. The rearrangement uses TRBV7-9 and TRBJ1-2; D gene ambiguous. The CDR3 length is 11 residues. Germline values: CDR1 SEHNR, CDR2 FQNEAQ (reference sequence). V shed 9 bases and J shed 0 bases, with 5 bases lying between them.

The CDR3 loop reads CASSPPDSLSLSGNTIYF. CDR3 coding DNA: TGTGCCAGCAGCCCTCCCGACTCCCTCTCCCTCTCTGGAAACACCATATATTTT. The chain employs TRBV28 and TRBJ1-3; D ambiguous. This CDR3 has 18 amino acids. Trimming shortened V by 6 bases and J by 0 bases, and 21 bases separated the two germline ends. Germline V lookup: CDR1 MDHEN, CDR2 SYDVKM.

V usage is TRBV6-6 and J usage is TRBJ1-1; D gene unclear. The CDR3 has 13 residues. Germline lookup yields CDR1 MNHNY and CDR2 SVGAGI (reference sequence). Trimming took off 5 bases at V and 5 bases at J, with 12 bases between the two ends. DNA for the CDR3: TGTGCCAGCAGTCCAGCAGGTACGACTGAAGCTTTCTTT. The encoded protein is CASSPAGTTEAFF.

The chain couples TRBV7-2 to TRBJ2-1; D might be TRBD2 (6 bases). Deletions cut 4 bases from V and 5 bases from J, with 12 bases between. The CDR3 covers 14 residues. Germline V gene lookup returns CDR1 SGHTA and CDR2 FQGNSA. CDR3 coding DNA: TGTGCCAGCAGCTCCGGGAGCCGGCACAATGAGCAGTTCTTC. It codes for CASSSGSRHNEQFF. The full variable domain, rest sourced from reference TRBV7-2 and TRBJ2-1, is GAGVSQSPSNKVTEKGKDVELRCDPISGHTALYWYRQSLGQGLEFLIYFQGNSAPDKSGLPSDRFSAERTGGSVSTLTIQRTQQEDSAVYLCASSSGSRHNEQFFGPGTRLTVL.

The chain has TRBV5-1 and TRBJ2-5, with D unresolved. V was shortened by 4 bases and J by 1 base, with 8 bases between the two germline ends. The germline V gene encodes CDR1 SGHRS and CDR2 YFSETQ. The CDR3 covers 13 residues. The chain's CDR3 is CASSRVRQETQYF. In DNA form, the CDR3 reads TGCGCCAGCAGCAGAGTTCGCCAAGAGACCCAGTACTTC. The complete variable domain, with remaining parts taken from reference TRBV5-1 and TRBJ2-5, reads KAGVTQTPRYLIKTRGQQVTLSCSPISGHRSVSWYQQTPGQGLQFLFEYFSETQRNKGNFPGRFSGRQFSNSRSEMNVSTLELGDSALYLCASSRVRQETQYFGPGTRLLVL.

The chain recombines TRBV18 with TRBJ1-2; 9 nucleotides agree with TRBD1. This CDR3 comprises 14 residues. Germline values: CDR1 KGHSH, CDR2 LQKENI. V shed 4 bases and J 4 bases; nucleotides not matched to a gene: 4. The CDR3 here is CASSHGTGSYGYTF. In nucleotides, the CDR3 is TGTGCCAGCTCACACGGGACAGGGTCCTATGGCTACACCTTC.

Here the CDR3 DNA reads TGTGCCAGCAGTAAGCCCCCCAGGAGCTCCTACAATGAGCAGTTCTTC. Translating gives CASSKPPRSSYNEQFF. The chain carries TRBV28 and TRBJ2-1, with D uncertain. Deletions cut 5 bases from V and 0 bases from J, with 14 bases between. This CDR3 is built from 16 residues. Per the germline V gene, CDR1 is MDHEN and CDR2 is SYDVKM. Supplemented by reference TRBV28 and TRBJ2-1, the full variable domain reads DVKVTQSSRYLVKRTGEKVFLECVQDMDHENMFWYRQDPGLGLRLIYFSYDVKMKEKGDIPEGYSVSREKKERFSLILESASTNQTSMYLCASSKPPRSSYNEQFFGPGTRLTVL.

This clone has only one observation. This chain uses TRBV19 with TRBJ1-1, with D uncertain. Germline V gene sequence: CDR1 LNHDA, CDR2 SQIVND (reference sequence). The V and J ends lost 2 bases and 4 bases respectively, with 17 bases between them. There are 16 residues in the CDR3. CDR3 amino acids: CASSISYGGRATEAFF. Here the CDR3 DNA reads TGTGCCAGTAGTATATCGTACGGAGGGAGGGCCACTGAAGCTTTCTTT.

The V call is TRBV14, the J call TRBJ2-4, with 9 positions matching TRBD1. Germline CDR1 and CDR2: SGHDN and FVKESK. Losses at the gene ends were 4 bases for V and 5 bases for J; bases not matched to a gene: 6. The CDR3 sequence is 15 residues long. This chain's CDR3 is CASSPGQGGENIQYF. For the CDR3, the DNA is TGTGCCAGCAGCCCGGGACAGGGAGGGGAAAACATTCAGTACTTC. The full variable domain, its missing parts supplied by reference TRBV14 and TRBJ2-4, is EAGVTQFPSHSVIEKGQTVTLRCDPISGHDNLYWYRRVMGKEIKFLLHFVKESKQDESGMPNNRFLAERTGGTYSTLKVQPAELEDSGVYFCASSPGQGGENIQYFGAGTRLSVL.

The rearrangement uses TRBV2 and TRBJ2-7; D remains ambiguous. Germline-derived CDR1 and CDR2 are SNHLY and FYNNEI. The CDR3 totals 14 residues. Trimming cost V 5 bases and J 4 bases, with 15 bases left between them. The CDR3 bases are TGTGCCAGCAGTCGACCCCCCTTAACTTACGAGCAGTACTTC. It specifies CASSRPPLTYEQYF. Looking up the rest from reference TRBV2 and TRBJ2-7 gives the full variable domain: EPEVTQTPSHQVTQMGQEVILRCVPISNHLYFYWYRQILGQKVEFLVSFYNNEISEKSEIFDDQFSVERPDGSNFTLKIRSTKLEDSAMYFCASSRPPLTYEQYFGPGTRLTVT.

This clone was recorded once. The genes are TRBV5-1 and TRBJ2-1; D uncertain. CDR1 SGHRS and CDR2 YFSETQ come from the germline V gene. The CDR3 is 13 amino acids. With 4 bases removed from V and 5 bases from J, the gap between germline ends came to 10 bases. The CDR3 spells CASSPGPNNEQFF. The CDR3, as DNA: TGCGCCAGCAGCCCGGGCCCAAACAATGAGCAGTTCTTC.

This CDR3 reads CASSLGNTGELFF. DNA of the CDR3: TGCGCCAGCAGCTTGGGGAACACCGGGGAGCTGTTTTTT. The rearrangement joins TRBV5-1 to TRBJ2-2; D call uncertain. CDR1 is SGHRS and CDR2 is YFSETQ in the germline V gene. The CDR3 consists of 13 residues. Trimming shortened V by 0 bases and J by 1 base, and 1 base separated the two germline ends.

On this clone itself: At one end, the junction sequence differs from germline, possibly due to a read error. This chain connects TRBV5-1 to TRBJ1-2; possibly TRBD1 for D (6 bases). CDR1 and CDR2 from the germline V gene are SGHRS and YFSETQ. This CDR3 is 12 amino acids long. CDR3 nucleotide sequence: TGCGCCGGCAGGGGCAGGAACTATGGCTACACCTTC. This sequence encodes CAGRGRNYGYTF.

This clone showed up just once. The chain joins TRBV7-2 to TRBJ2-7; D remains ambiguous. V lost 0 bases and J 6 bases, leaving 9 bases between the germline ends. Germline CDR1 SGHTA, CDR2 FQGNSA. The CDR3 extends over 13 amino acids. Here the CDR3 reads CASSLAPPGEQYF. As DNA, the CDR3 is TGTGCCAGCAGCTTAGCGCCTCCGGGCGAGCAGTACTTC.

This rearrangement joins TRBV7-2 to TRBJ1-4; D is unclear. The CDR3 runs to 14 residues. CDR1 and CDR2 from the germline V gene are SGHTA and FQGNSA. Deletions cut 5 bases from V and 0 bases from J, with 7 bases between. The CDR3 is CASSPYATNEKLFF. CDR3 DNA sequence: TGTGCCAGCAGCCCGTATGCAACTAATGAAAAACTGTTTTTT.